The sample holds one count of the clone carrying this TCR beta chain. This entry is derived from a study of cytomegalovirus exposure and HLA in healthy donors. Background on the study: Findings of an earlier analysis included some 110 million unique TCR beta sequences from around 180 million T cells.

CDR3 size: 15 residues. CDR1 and CDR2 from the germline V gene are MNHEY and SMNVEV (reference sequence). J lost 2 bases, V lost 4 bases, and 7 bases had no gene match. PCR used 60 Vbeta primers and 13 Jbeta primers. This table comes from immunoSEQ multiplex PCR, and its TCRdb copy is limited to in-frame clones, with some not included. The repertoire holds over 150,000 clones, with roughly 67% as singletons. Sequencing was performed on PBMCs. The V and J genes are TRBV27 and TRBJ2-7; 8 bases are a match to TRBD2. The sequence derives from a woman aged 18-35 years in good health and CMV-seropositive. Here the CDR3 reads CASSSLRGGPYEQYF. The CDR3 DNA is TGTGCCAGCAGTTCCCTACGGGGGGGACCCTACGAGCAGTACTTC.